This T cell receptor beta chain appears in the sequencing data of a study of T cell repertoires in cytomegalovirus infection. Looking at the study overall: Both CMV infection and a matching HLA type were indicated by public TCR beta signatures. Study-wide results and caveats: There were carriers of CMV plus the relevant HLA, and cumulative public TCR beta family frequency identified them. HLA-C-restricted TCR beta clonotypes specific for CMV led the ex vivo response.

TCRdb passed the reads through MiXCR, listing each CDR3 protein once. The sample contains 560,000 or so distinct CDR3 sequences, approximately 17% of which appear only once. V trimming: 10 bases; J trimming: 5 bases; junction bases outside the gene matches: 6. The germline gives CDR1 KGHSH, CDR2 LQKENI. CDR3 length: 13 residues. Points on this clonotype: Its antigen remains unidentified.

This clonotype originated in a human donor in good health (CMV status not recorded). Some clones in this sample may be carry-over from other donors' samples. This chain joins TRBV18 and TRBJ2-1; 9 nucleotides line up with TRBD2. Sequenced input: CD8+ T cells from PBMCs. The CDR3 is CAISSGINNEQFF. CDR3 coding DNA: TGTGCCATTTCTAGCGGGATAAACAATGAGCAGTTCTTC.